This T cell receptor beta chain was profiled in a study of blood T cell repertoires in COVID-19. Study overall: There were acute and convalescent COVID-19 samples, and they came from the United States, Italy and Spain. T cells, B-cell-depleted T cells, or PBMCs supplied cDNA or gDNA.

Authors' processing steps: For nucleated cells, counts were estimated from reference gene primer amplification. Clones were sequenced by immunoSEQ multiplex PCR, and TCRdb holds only the in-frame ones, with some missing. D and trimming were read from the DNA, whereas the V and J calls and clone size are those reported in that table. The data contain more than 200,000 clones, approximately 82% of them singletons. The germline CDR1 and CDR2 sequences are SGHAT and FQNNGV. This CDR3 has 12 residues. V lost 2 bases and J 7 bases, leaving 6 bases between the germline ends. This sequence joins TRBV11-2 and TRBJ2-1; TRBD2 is a possible D gene (5 bases). The TCR originated in a man aged 35 to 55 with active or convalescent COVID-19. The specimen was peripheral blood. CDR3: CASSLRRNEQFF. The CDR3 DNA sequence: TGTGCCAGCAGCTTAAGGAGGAATGAGCAGTTCTTC.